Reported below is one T cell receptor (beta chain). The target antigen is unknown. This entry comes from a study of T cells in Graves' hyperthyroidism and ophthalmopathy. RNA transcripts gave rise to amplified TCR beta CDR3 regions. HTBI primers were the set used in a first-round RT-PCR of the TCR CDR3. TCRdb independently ran MiXCR on the multiplex PCR reads; one entry per CDR3 protein. The profile shows approximately 590,000 distinct CDR3 sequences, more than 15% of them singletons. The authors deemed Graves' hyperthyroidism stable absent ophthalmopathy progression within 18 months. Broader study findings: The model forecast ophthalmopathy, anticipating it by a median approximately 6.1 months before onset.

Sequenced material: blood. The TCR comes from a young woman with Graves' hyperthyroidism.

For the CDR3, the DNA is TGCAGTGCTAGACTAGCGGGAGGAGCCTATGAGCAGTTCTTC. Its protein is CSARLAGGAYEQFF. The V gene is TRBV20-1, the J gene TRBJ2-1; 11 nucleotides agree with TRBD2. The germline gives CDR1 DFQATT, CDR2 SNEGSKA (reference sequence). J was trimmed by 8 bases and V by 2 bases; bases with no gene match: 5. The CDR3 has 14 residues.